A single sample is the source of the 22 T cell receptor beta chains below, sequenced in a study of blood T cells in healthy people across ages. A second PCR, run for about 6 to 11 cycles, used a sample-barcoded 5' primer plus a J-beta primer mix. TCRdb independently ran MiXCR on the 5' RACE reads; one entry per CDR3 protein. The sample comprises 700,000 or so distinct CDR3 sequences, 22% of which are singletons, and approximately 20% rests with the top ten. The sample was blood. These TCRs come from a man between 65 and 79 years old in good health.

This clonotype came up a few times. V and J are TRBV19 and TRBJ1-1; maybe TRBD1 (5 bases). The germline CDR1 and CDR2 sequences are LNHDA and SQIVND (reference sequence). The CDR3 runs 13 residues. V was clipped by 6 bases and J by 5 bases, with 13 bases between them. As DNA, the CDR3 is TGTGCCAGTAGCTCATCCCGACAGACTGAAGCTTTCTTT. Translation: CASSSSRQTEAFF.

J is TRBJ1-4 and V is TRBV3-1, with 8 positions matching TRBD1. This CDR3 has 14 amino acids. From germline, CDR1 is LGHDT and CDR2 YNNKEL (reference sequence). V lost 8 bases, J lost 4 bases, and 6 bases stayed unmatched. As DNA, the CDR3 is TGTGCCAGCGGGTCGGACAGGGATAATGAAAAACTGTTTTTT. It codes for CASGSDRDNEKLFF.

This chain's CDR3 is CASTARSAYGYTF. The DNA for the CDR3 is TGCGCCAGCACGGCCAGAAGTGCCTATGGCTACACCTTC. The chain joins TRBV10-2 to TRBJ1-2; D unclear. Germline V gene sequence: CDR1 WSHSY, CDR2 SAAADI. This CDR3 is 13 amino acids long. Deletions cut 7 bases from V and 4 bases from J, with 13 bases between.

This clonotype has just a few counts. J is TRBJ2-3 and V is TRBV19, with 8 nucleotides matching TRBD2. Losses at the gene ends were 5 bases for V and 5 bases for J; bases not matched to a gene: 12. The CDR3 is made up of 16 amino acids. CDR1 is LNHDA, CDR2 SQIVND, per germline (reference sequence). The CDR3 loop reads CASSSVAGKAGDTQYF. DNA of the CDR3: TGTGCCAGTAGTTCGGTAGCGGGGAAGGCAGGAGATACGCAGTATTTT.

The V gene is TRBV20-1, the J gene TRBJ2-5; maybe TRBD1 (6 bases). The CDR3 loop spans 15 amino acids. V was cut by 0 bases and J by 1 base, with 12 bases left in between. Germline V CDR1 and CDR2: DFQATT, SNEGSKA (reference sequence). CDR3 loop: CSARDYWTAQETQYF. The CDR3 nucleotides are TGCAGTGCTAGAGATTATTGGACAGCCCAAGAGACCCAGTACTTC.

V usage is TRBV5-1 and J usage is TRBJ2-1; 10 nucleotides match TRBD2. The J call is uncertain, as TRBJ2-7 better fits the DNA end. In germline, CDR1 is SGHRS, CDR2 YFSETQ. This CDR3 contains 19 residues. CDR3 sequence reads: CASSPGLASSRIVDYEQYF. The CDR3 nucleotides read TGCGCCAGCAGCCCGGGACTAGCGTCGTCTAGGATTGTCGATTACGAGCAGTACTTC.

A single count supports this clonotype. This chain joins TRBV12-3 or TRBV12-4 and TRBJ2-7, with TRBD1 matching 10 bases. TRBJ2-1 matches the DNA end more closely, so the J call is doubtful. CDR3 size: 13 residues. The CDR3 loop is CASGGTGAVEQFF. The CDR3 bases are TGTGCCAGCGGAGGGACAGGGGCTGTTGAGCAGTTCTTC.

As for this clonotype: The conserved final phenylalanine or tryptophan is absent from the CDR3, which likely points to a read error. It is unclear where the CDR3 begins or ends on the DNA, so no DNA is shown, and the CDR3 is as TCRdb lists it. The chain employs TRBV12-3 or TRBV12-4 and TRBJ2-3; the table's D call, TRBD2, was not checked against the DNA. The CDR3 is 16 amino acids long, termini counted. CDR3 residues: CASSLAPGGSTDTEYS.

The chain recombines TRBV10-3 with TRBJ1-5; D not resolved. Germline CDR1 ENHRY, CDR2 SYGVKD. Trimming left V 3 bases short and J 1 base short, with 13 bases between. The CDR3 covers 16 residues. This CDR3 reads CAISEEETKSNQPQHF. The DNA for the CDR3 is TGTGCCATCAGTGAAGAAGAGACAAAAAGCAATCAGCCCCAGCATTTT.

This clonotype was seen once. The junction shows a germline mismatch at one end, possibly a read error. The genes are TRBV6-1 and TRBJ1-2; D possibly corresponds to TRBD1 (5 bases). CDR1 is MNHNS and CDR2 is SASEGT in the germline V gene. The CDR3 runs to 16 residues. The CDR3 DNA reads as TGTGCCAGCAGTGAATGGGCGGCACAGGATATCTATGCCTACACCTTC. Protein: CASSEWAAQDIYAYTF.

This clonotype was detected a few times. This chain joins TRBV2 and TRBJ2-3; D not resolved. Germline V gene data show CDR1 as SNHLY and CDR2 as FYNNEI. Trimming cost V 6 bases and J 8 bases, with 12 bases left between them. This CDR3 comprises 12 residues. For the CDR3, the DNA is TGTGCCAGCAGCGGACCAGACGGTACGCAGTATTTT. Translation: CASSGPDGTQYF.

The J gene is TRBJ2-1, the V gene TRBV3-1; D is possibly TRBD2 (5 bases). Trimming left V 4 bases short and J 4 bases short, with 11 bases between. This CDR3 has 14 amino acids. Germline V gene data show CDR1 as LGHDT and CDR2 as YNNKEL (reference sequence). Here the CDR3 reads CASSPFRGYNEQFF. DNA of the CDR3: TGTGCCAGCAGCCCCTTTCGGGGATACAATGAGCAGTTCTTC.

The chain is built from TRBV6-5 and TRBJ1-1; tentatively, D is TRBD1 (5 bases). This CDR3 spans 14 amino acids. Germline lookup yields CDR1 MNHEY and CDR2 SVGAGI. V shed 2 bases and J shed 4 bases, with 11 bases lying between them. Here the CDR3 reads CASSYLGRGTEAFF. For the CDR3, the DNA is TGTGCCAGCAGTTACCTGGGACGGGGCACTGAAGCTTTCTTT.

This chain joins TRBV6-1 and TRBJ2-7, with 12 bases identical to TRBD2. Germline-derived CDR1 and CDR2 are MNHNS and SASEGT. V gave up 6 bases and J gave up 4 bases; unmatched junction bases: 7. This CDR3 is 15 amino acids long. CDR3 amino acids: CASRVLAGGLYEQYV. The CDR3 DNA follows: TGTGCCAGCAGGGTTCTAGCGGGAGGGCTTTACGAGCAGTACGTC.

CDR3 loop: CASSSSGSGTQETQYF. The CDR3 DNA reads TGTGCCAGCAGCTCCTCGGGTAGCGGAACCCAAGAGACCCAGTACTTC. The chain carries TRBV7-9 and TRBJ2-5, with D tentatively TRBD2 (6 bases). This CDR3 has 16 amino acids. Trimming took off 4 bases at V and 1 base at J, with 16 bases between the two ends. Germline V CDR1 and CDR2: SEHNR, FQNEAQ (reference sequence).

This chain links TRBV11-2 with TRBJ2-5, with a weak D call TRBD1 (6 bases). The J call is in doubt because the DNA end fits TRBJ2-7 better. CDR1 and CDR2 from the germline V gene are SGHAT and FQNNGV. The CDR3 sequence is 13 residues long. In nucleotides, the CDR3 is TGTGCCAGCAGCTCACAGGGCTACTACGAGCAGTACGTC. Protein sequence: CASSSQGYYEQYV.

This chain connects TRBV2 to TRBJ2-3, with 14 bases lining up with TRBD2. Germline CDR1 SNHLY, CDR2 FYNNEI. The CDR3 loop spans 13 amino acids. With V trimmed by 10 bases and J by 6 bases, 3 bases remained unmatched. The CDR3 region is CAIRTSGRDTQYF. In DNA form, the CDR3 reads TGTGCCATCCGGACTAGCGGGAGGGATACGCAGTATTTT. The full variable domain, its missing parts supplied by reference TRBV2 and TRBJ2-3, is EPEVTQTPSHQVTQMGQEVILRCVPISNHLYFYWYRQILGQKVEFLVSFYNNEISEKSEIFDDQFSVERPDGSNFTLKIRSTKLEDSAMYFCAIRTSGRDTQYFGPGTRLTVL.

V is TRBV19 and J is TRBJ2-1; 12 bases line up with TRBD2. The germline V gene encodes CDR1 LNHDA and CDR2 SQIVND (reference sequence). The ends lost 8 bases at V and 6 bases at J; junction bases unmatched: 8. This CDR3 spans 15 amino acids. The CDR3 DNA reads TGTGCCAGTCAGCCTCTAGCGGGAGGGCCCAATGAGCAGTTCTTC. Its translation is CASQPLAGGPNEQFF.

The chain uses TRBV7-2 and TRBJ2-5; 9 bases fit TRBD2. The DNA end is a closer match to TRBJ2-7, so the J assignment may be wrong. CDR3 length: 16 residues. Germline lookup yields CDR1 SGHTA and CDR2 FQGNSA. The CDR3 loop reads CASSPMPHSGSNEQYV. The CDR3 coding sequence is TGTGCCAGCAGTCCTATGCCCCATAGCGGGAGCAACGAGCAGTACGTC.

This clonotype was seen a few times. The rearrangement links TRBV19 to TRBJ1-1; a weak D match, TRBD1 (5 bases). With 1 base removed from V and 4 bases from J, the gap between germline ends came to 10 bases. The CDR3 spans 14 residues. The germline gives CDR1 LNHDA, CDR2 SQIVND (reference sequence). CDR3 region: CASSIGWRGTEAFF. In DNA, the CDR3 is TGTGCCAGTAGTATAGGTTGGAGGGGCACTGAAGCTTTCTTT.

This clonotype was seen more than once but under ten times. The CDR3 here is CATSDLTRSYGYTF. CDR3 nucleotide sequence: TGTGCCACCAGTGACCTCACACGGAGCTATGGCTACACCTTC. This chain connects TRBV24-1 to TRBJ1-2, with D uncertain. The CDR3 is made up of 14 amino acids. V was shortened by 4 bases and J by 4 bases, with 12 bases between the two germline ends. Looked up from germline, CDR1 is KGHDR and CDR2 is SFDVKD.

The J gene is TRBJ2-7, the V gene TRBV28; D gene uncertain. CDR3 length: 14 residues. Germline loops: CDR1 MDHEN, CDR2 SYDVKM. With 0 bases removed from V and 6 bases from J, the gap between germline ends came to 12 bases. The CDR3 nucleotides are TGTGCCAGCAGTTTATGGCGCCGGAGCTCCGAGCAGTACGTC. Protein product: CASSLWRRSSEQYV.